The 32 T cell receptor beta chains below come from one sample, sequenced in a study of vaccination effects on CD4 cells after COVID-19. These TCRs' antigens remain unknown. TCRdb's table, derived via immunoSEQ multiplex PCR, lists solely in-frame clones and lacks some. The repertoire holds about 32,000 clones, roughly two thirds seen once, with 9% to 15% in the top ten. Peptide-pool stimulation followed by sequencing identified expanded antigen-specific CD4+ clonotypes in the ViraFEST assay. Following culture for approximately ten days, CD4+ T cells were isolated. Two doses of BNT162b2 or mRNA-1273 vaccine were administered to participants. Here the sequenced sample was CD4+ T cells from PBMCs cultured with HCoV-229E spike peptides, taken after COVID-19 vaccination. Receptor source: a human donor who received a COVID-19 vaccine.

This sequence joins TRBV7-8 and TRBJ2-6, with 7 nucleotides matching TRBD1. CDR3 length: 15 amino acids. V lost 5 bases and J lost 2; bases outside the gene matches: 3. Germline CDR1 and CDR2: SGHVS and FQNEAQ. The CDR3 is CASSNRGAGANVLTF. The CDR3 coding sequence is TGTGCCAGCAGCAACAGGGGAGCTGGGGCCAACGTCCTGACTTTC.

The CDR3 sequence is CASSQGVNSGNTIYF. The CDR3 DNA is TGTGCCAGCAGCCAAGGGGTAAACTCTGGAAACACCATATATTTT. The chain uses TRBV3-1 (or the pseudogene TRBV3-2) and TRBJ1-3; D gene unclear. This CDR3 contains 15 residues. Looked up from germline, CDR1 is LGHDT and CDR2 is YNNKEL (reference sequence). V was cut by 1 base and J by 0 bases, with 7 bases left in between.

This clone was observed a handful of times. The chain is built from TRBV11-3 and TRBJ2-1; 8 bases agree with TRBD2. The CDR3 sequence is 16 residues long. The germline gives CDR1 SGHNT, CDR2 YENEEA. Germline trimming cut 4 bases from V and 8 bases from J; bases unmatched to any gene: 13. The CDR3 DNA is TGTGCCAGCAGCTCGTTCGGGGGGGCCCAGGGTCATGAGCAGTTCTTC. Translated, it gives CASSSFGGAQGHEQFF.

The chain joins TRBV18 to TRBJ1-1, with TRBD1 as a possible D gene (6 bases). V was cut by 5 bases and J by 1 base, with 8 bases left in between. The germline gives CDR1 KGHSH, CDR2 LQKENI. The length of the CDR3 is 13 residues. This CDR3 is CASSTQGNTEAFF. In DNA, the CDR3 is TGTGCCAGCTCAACACAGGGGAACACTGAAGCTTTCTTT. The complete variable domain, with remaining parts taken from reference TRBV18 and TRBJ1-1, reads NAGVMQNPRHLVRRRGQEARLRCSPMKGHSHVYWYRQLPEEGLKFMVYLQKENIIDESGMPKERFSAEFPKEGPSILRIQQVVRGDSAAYFCASSTQGNTEAFFGQGTRLTVV.

V usage is TRBV6-5 and J usage is TRBJ1-2; no definite D call. The CDR3 contains 13 residues. Trimming took 10 bases from V and 6 from J, leaving 18 bases between them. Germline V CDR1 and CDR2: MNHEY, SVGAGI. The CDR3 DNA reads TGTGCCACCCGATCCCAAGGGATCAATGGCTACACCTTC. Its protein is CATRSQGINGYTF.

This clone was detected a few times. The chain carries TRBV18 and TRBJ1-1, with TRBD1 as a possible D gene (5 bases). The CDR3 loop spans 16 amino acids. Germline values: CDR1 KGHSH, CDR2 LQKENI. Trimming took 3 bases from V and 1 from J, leaving 15 bases between them. The CDR3 reads CASSPRSQARNTEAFF. DNA for the CDR3: TGTGCCAGCTCACCGCGTTCACAGGCCAGGAACACTGAAGCTTTCTTT.

The rearrangement uses TRBV6-1 and TRBJ1-5; D is unresolved. The CDR3 spans 13 residues. The V end was cut by 0 bases, the J end by 3 bases, with 3 bases between. Germline assignment: CDR1 MNHNS and CDR2 SASEGT. The chain's CDR3 is CASSEANNQPQHF. The CDR3 DNA follows: TGTGCCAGCAGTGAAGCGAACAATCAGCCCCAGCATTTT.

This clone was seen a handful of times. This chain connects TRBV7-2 to TRBJ2-2; 11 positions match TRBD2. Germline CDR1 is SGHTA and CDR2 is FQGNSA. V shed 4 bases and J 5 bases; nucleotides not matched to a gene: 6. The CDR3 is 16 residues long. As DNA, the CDR3 is TGTGCCAGCAGCTCGCGCACTAGCGGGAGTACCGGGGAGCTGTTTTTT. It translates to CASSSRTSGSTGELFF.

The chain joins TRBV5-1 to TRBJ1-6, with D possibly being TRBD1 (5 bases). The ends were cut back, 4 bases at V and 5 bases at J, with 10 bases in the middle. In germline, CDR1 is SGHRS, CDR2 YFSETQ. This CDR3 is built from 14 residues. CDR3 bases: TGCGCCAGCAGCCGGCGGGACGATAATTCACCCCTCCACTTT. It codes for CASSRRDDNSPLHF.

This clone was seen more than once but under ten times. The V and J genes are TRBV14 and TRBJ1-2; a possible D gene is TRBD1 (5 bases). Germline V gene data show CDR1 as SGHDN and CDR2 as FVKESK. V lost 1 base to trimming and J lost 8 bases, with 8 bases between them. The CDR3 sequence is 12 residues long. CDR3 region: CASSQGWGGYTF. Here the CDR3 DNA reads TGTGCCAGCAGCCAAGGGTGGGGCGGCTACACCTTC.

The chain recombines TRBV18 with TRBJ1-3; maybe TRBD1 (5 bases). The CDR3 spans 14 residues. The germline CDR1 and CDR2 sequences are KGHSH and LQKENI. The V gene lost 4 bases and the J gene lost 0 bases, with 7 bases spanning the gap. The DNA for the CDR3 is TGTGCCAGCTCACTTGGGGGCTCTGGAAACACCATATATTTT. Amino acids: CASSLGGSGNTIYF.

The chain employs TRBV4-1 and TRBJ2-2; 11 bases align to TRBD1. There are 19 residues in the CDR3. V lost 2 bases to trimming and J lost 6 bases; unmatched junction nucleotides: 14. Germline CDR1 reads MGHRA; CDR2 reads YSYEKL. The CDR3 DNA reads as TGCGCCAGCAGCCAACAAGGACAGGGGGCGCGTCGTGTGGCCGGGGAGCTGTTTTTT. Residues: CASSQQGQGARRVAGELFF.

The chain is built from TRBV5-1 and TRBJ2-3; 12 positions match TRBD2. The CDR3 consists of 18 residues. From germline, CDR1 is SGHRS and CDR2 YFSETQ. V was clipped by 2 bases and J by 5 bases; unmatched bases: 12. The CDR3 is CASSLQVTALAGGDTQYF. CDR3 nucleotide sequence: TGCGCCAGCAGCTTACAGGTCACGGCACTAGCGGGAGGAGATACGCAGTATTTT.

J is TRBJ1-1 and V is TRBV12-3 or TRBV12-4; no definite D call. The V and J ends lost 6 bases and 1 base respectively, with 9 bases between them. This CDR3 spans 13 amino acids. CDR3: CASSPFPNTEAFF. The DNA for the CDR3 is TGTGCCAGCAGCCCCTTCCCGAACACTGAAGCTTTCTTT.

The chain couples TRBV7-9 to TRBJ2-3; D is perhaps TRBD2 (7 bases). V dropped 5 bases and J dropped 2 bases, with 8 bases sitting between them. This CDR3 has 13 residues. Germline CDR1 reads SEHNR; CDR2 reads FQNEAQ (reference sequence). In DNA form, the CDR3 reads TGTGCCAGCAGCCGGGGGGCCACAGATACGCAGTATTTT. It is translated as CASSRGATDTQYF.

Only a few counts were recorded for this clone. The V call is TRBV5-1, the J call TRBJ1-6; 7 positions match TRBD1. Trimming at V came to 5 bases and at J to 5 bases, leaving 4 bases not matched to a gene. The germline gives CDR1 SGHRS, CDR2 YFSETQ. This CDR3 region has 14 residues. DNA for the CDR3: TGCGCCAGCAGGCGGGACAGCAATAATTCACCCCTCCACTTT. Protein: CASRRDSNNSPLHF.

The V call is TRBV7-9, the J call TRBJ1-1; TRBD1 might be the D (5 bases). The CDR3 is 14 amino acids. Germline CDR1 is SEHNR and CDR2 is FQNEAQ (reference sequence). Trimming removed 8 bases from V and 5 bases from J, with 18 bases in between. CDR3 DNA sequence: TGTGCCAGCGGGTCAGAATTGGGGCTAACTGAAGCTTTCTTT. This codes for CASGSELGLTEAFF.

The chain couples TRBV4-2 to TRBJ1-5, with D unclear. Looked up from germline, CDR1 is LGHNA and CDR2 is YNFKEQ. The CDR3 runs to 14 residues. V shed 1 base and J shed 4 bases, with 8 bases lying between them. CDR3 in DNA: TGTGCCAGCAGCCAAGTAGGCGGGAATCAGCCCCAGCATTTT. Amino acid sequence: CASSQVGGNQPQHF.

The J gene is TRBJ1-6, the V gene TRBV28, with TRBD1 as a possible D gene (5 bases). Per germline, CDR1 MDHEN and CDR2 SYDVKM. With 3 bases removed from V and 1 base from J, the gap between germline ends came to 7 bases. This CDR3 comprises 15 residues. The CDR3 spells CASSLGVSYNSPLHF. The CDR3 coding sequence is TGTGCCAGCAGTTTGGGGGTTTCCTATAATTCACCCCTCCACTTT.

The chain's CDR3 is CASSPALAFRDNEQFF. DNA of the CDR3: TGTGCCAGCAGCCCAGCCCTAGCGTTCCGGGACAATGAGCAGTTCTTC. The V call is TRBV3-1 (or the pseudogene TRBV3-2), the J call TRBJ2-1, with D maybe TRBD2 (6 bases). Germline values: CDR1 LGHDT, CDR2 YNNKEL (reference sequence). The CDR3 is made up of 16 amino acids. With 4 bases removed from V and 5 bases from J, the gap between germline ends came to 18 bases.

The chain's CDR3 is CASSQDRGGREETQYF. The CDR3 region has the DNA TGTGCCAGCAGCCAAGATAGGGGGGGCCGGGAAGAGACCCAGTACTTC. V and J are TRBV3-1 (or the pseudogene TRBV3-2) and TRBJ2-5; weak D call: TRBD2 (7 bases). Germline CDR1 and CDR2: LGHDT and YNNKEL (reference sequence). This CDR3 spans 16 amino acids. The V end lost 0 bases, the J end lost 3 bases, and 14 bases lay between the germline ends.

J is TRBJ1-2 and V is TRBV19; 8 bases are a match to TRBD1. Germline V CDR1 and CDR2: LNHDA, SQIVND (reference sequence). The junction had 6 bases not matched to a gene; V was cut back by 5 bases and J by 4 bases. CDR3 size: 14 residues. CDR3 residues: CASSATDRGYGYTF. The CDR3 coding sequence is TGTGCCAGTAGTGCCACCGACAGGGGCTATGGCTACACCTTC.

The genes are TRBV6-6 and TRBJ2-2, with TRBD1 matching 9 bases. J gave up 1 base and V 8 bases, and 8 bases lay outside the gene matches. From germline, CDR1 is MNHNY and CDR2 SVGAGI (reference sequence). CDR3 length: 16 amino acids. The CDR3 DNA reads as TGTGCCAGCTTCCGTGGACAGGGGTTGAACACCGGGGAGCTGTTTTTT. Translation gives CASFRGQGLNTGELFF.

The chain is built from TRBV5-1 and TRBJ2-3; possibly TRBD1 or TRBD2 for D (5 bases each). CDR1 SGHRS and CDR2 YFSETQ come from the germline V gene. V shed 5 bases and J shed 0 bases, with 13 bases lying between them. The CDR3 has 15 residues. CDR3: CASRFEGKSTDTQYF. The DNA for the CDR3 is TGCGCCAGCAGATTTGAGGGGAAAAGCACAGATACGCAGTATTTT.

The V call is TRBV4-1, the J call TRBJ2-4; a possible D gene is TRBD2 (6 bases). Looked up from germline, CDR1 is MGHRA and CDR2 is YSYEKL. CDR3 length: 18 residues. Trimming left V 4 bases short and J 0 bases short, with 19 bases between. CDR3 sequence reads: CASSLLVGSGLAKNIQYF. The CDR3, as DNA: TGCGCCAGCAGCCTTTTGGTCGGAAGCGGGTTAGCCAAAAACATTCAGTACTTC.

J is TRBJ2-3 and V is TRBV3-1 (or the pseudogene TRBV3-2), with D perhaps given as TRBD1 or TRBD2 (5 bases each). In germline, CDR1 is LGHDT, CDR2 YNNKEL (reference sequence). The CDR3 spans 15 residues. V dropped 0 bases and J dropped 5 bases, with 12 bases sitting between them. The CDR3 nucleotides read TGTGCCAGCAGCCAAGAAACGCAGGGAGTAGATACGCAGTATTTT. It encodes CASSQETQGVDTQYF.

The table lists this clone with a count of one. The CDR3 DNA reads TGTGCCAGCAGCAGGGGCGGGGAGCAGTACTTC. Translated, it gives CASSRGGEQYF. V gene TRBV6-2 or TRBV6-3 combines with J gene TRBJ2-7; TRBD1 is a possible D gene (6 bases). Per germline, CDR1 MNHEY and CDR2 SVGEGT. Trimming cost V 6 bases and J 7 bases, with 10 bases left between them. The CDR3 loop spans 11 amino acids.

The chain carries TRBV9 and TRBJ2-7; 7 nucleotides match TRBD1. Germline V gene lookup returns CDR1 SGDLS and CDR2 YYNGEE. The CDR3 spans 13 residues. Trimming removed 4 bases from V and 3 bases from J; junction bases left unmatched: 4. CDR3 nucleotides: TGTGCCAGCAGCTTTCGGACAGGCTACGAGCAGTACTTC. It specifies CASSFRTGYEQYF. The full variable domain, completed using reference TRBV9 and TRBJ2-7, is DSGVTQTPKHLITATGQRVTLRCSPRSGDLSVYWYQQSLDQGLQFLIQYYNGEERAKGNILERFSAQQFPDLHSELNLSSLELGDSALYFCASSFRTGYEQYFGPGTRLTVT.

The chain carries TRBV7-9 and TRBJ2-7; 7 bases are shared with TRBD1. From germline, CDR1 is SEHNR and CDR2 FQNEAQ (reference sequence). With V trimmed by 5 bases and J by 7 bases, 5 bases remained unmatched. The CDR3 contains 12 residues. DNA for the CDR3: TGTGCCAGCAGCACTACAGGGGTAGAGCAGTACTTC. It is translated as CASSTTGVEQYF.

The gene calls are TRBV6-1 and TRBJ1-2; D perhaps matches TRBD1 (5 bases). This CDR3 region has 15 residues. V lost 0 bases and J lost 4, with 12 bases in between. Per the germline V gene, CDR1 is MNHNS and CDR2 is SASEGT. CDR3 sequence: CASSEAGGGGYGYTF. CDR3 sequence (DNA): TGTGCCAGCAGTGAAGCCGGGGGGGGAGGCTATGGCTACACCTTC.

V gene TRBV2 combines with J gene TRBJ1-2, with a tentative D call TRBD1 (6 bases). The CDR3 has 14 amino acids. CDR1 and CDR2 from the germline V gene are SNHLY and FYNNEI. V lost 5 bases to trimming and J lost 3 bases, with 13 bases between them. The CDR3 reads CASSIERGDYGYTF. Here the CDR3 DNA reads TGTGCCAGCAGTATAGAAAGGGGGGACTATGGCTACACCTTC. The whole variable domain, filled in from reference TRBV2 and TRBJ1-2, reads EPEVTQTPSHQVTQMGQEVILRCVPISNHLYFYWYRQILGQKVEFLVSFYNNEISEKSEIFDDQFSVERPDGSNFTLKIRSTKLEDSAMYFCASSIERGDYGYTFGSGTRLTVV.

This rearrangement joins TRBV6-5 to TRBJ2-3, with 11 positions matching TRBD2. The CDR3 contains 14 residues. The V gene's germline CDR1 is MNHEY and CDR2 SVGAGI. With V trimmed by 5 bases and J by 6 bases, 4 bases remained unmatched. The CDR3 protein is CASSRLAGIDTQYF. The CDR3 nucleotides are TGTGCCAGCAGTCGACTAGCGGGAATCGATACGCAGTATTTT.